These 20 T cell receptor beta chains originate from one sample sequenced in a study of TIL therapy for anti-PD-1-resistant metastatic lung cancer. Sequencing used immunoSEQ v3. Method: immunoSEQ multiplex PCR; TCRdb's copy keeps in-frame clones and lacks some. The sample comprises more than 50,000 clones, roughly 91% of which are singletons, and around 2.6% rests with the top ten. Indicated time point: pre-treatment sample, taken before nivolumab and TIL therapy. Sequencing was performed on blood, taken at baseline. The source of these receptors is a person between 25 and 80 years old with non-small cell lung cancer.

This rearrangement joins TRBV2 to TRBJ2-3; 15 nucleotides agree with TRBD2. Germline lookup yields CDR1 SNHLY and CDR2 FYNNEI. This CDR3 has 16 amino acids. V lost 7 bases and J lost 6; bases outside the gene matches: 8. The CDR3: CASTRTSGRAKDTQYF. CDR3 bases: TGTGCCAGCACTCGGACTAGCGGGAGGGCCAAGGATACGCAGTATTTT.

The V gene is TRBV7-3, the J gene TRBJ2-1; 7 positions match TRBD2. The CDR3 totals 17 residues. Germline V lookup: CDR1 SGHTA, CDR2 FQGTGA. V was clipped by 0 bases and J by 3 bases; unmatched bases: 8. Here the CDR3 DNA reads TGTGCCAGCAGCTTAACAGCCCGGGAGGATTACTACAATGAGCAGTTCTTC. Amino acid sequence: CASSLTAREDYYNEQFF.

This sequence joins TRBV7-4 and TRBJ1-4; the match to TRBD1 covers 10 bases. The germline gives CDR1 SGHVT, CDR2 SQSDAQ. V dropped 4 bases and J dropped 3; count of bases not matched to a gene: 14. This CDR3 contains 19 residues. CDR3 DNA: TGTGCCAGCAGCTCCCTCCGGGACAGGGGTGTCGGAGCTAATGAAAAACTGTTTTTT. Translation gives CASSSLRDRGVGANEKLFF.

The chain employs TRBV29-1 and TRBJ1-1; D may be TRBD1 (5 bases). With 7 bases removed from V and 7 bases from J, the gap between germline ends came to 22 bases. The CDR3 has 14 amino acids. In germline, CDR1 is SQVTM, CDR2 ANQGSEA. The chain's CDR3 is CSAYLGGVSGEAFF. In DNA, the CDR3 is TGCAGCGCCTACTTGGGGGGGGTTTCGGGTGAAGCTTTCTTT.

This chain connects TRBV7-2 to TRBJ2-2; 8 bases map to TRBD2. This CDR3 region has 16 residues. Losses at the gene ends were 5 bases for V and 4 bases for J; bases not matched to a gene: 9. Germline V CDR1 and CDR2: SGHTA, FQGNSA. The CDR3 DNA follows: TGTGCCAGCAGCCCCTACGGGGGGGCGCTCACCGGGGAGCTGTTTTTT. Translating gives CASSPYGGALTGELFF.

The chain is built from TRBV6-5 and TRBJ1-1, with a tentative D call TRBD1 (5 bases). CDR1 and CDR2 (germline): MNHEY, SVGAGI. The CDR3 loop spans 16 amino acids. V was shortened by 0 bases and J by 0 bases, with 11 bases between the two germline ends. Written as DNA, the CDR3 is TGTGCCAGCAGTTACTCGGGCGGGGCTCTGAACACTGAAGCTTTCTTT. Its protein product is CASSYSGGALNTEAFF.

The chain links TRBV11-2 to TRBJ1-5, with D uncertain. In germline, CDR1 is SGHAT, CDR2 FQNNGV. Deletions cut 4 bases from V and 2 bases from J, with 12 bases between. This CDR3 spans 15 amino acids. Here the CDR3 reads CASSSDHRGNQPQHF. CDR3 DNA sequence: TGTGCCAGCAGCTCCGACCACCGGGGCAATCAGCCCCAGCATTTT.

The gene calls are TRBV2 and TRBJ1-5; 8 bases line up with TRBD1. The CDR3 covers 17 residues. V dropped 5 bases and J dropped 6; count of bases not matched to a gene: 15. CDR1 and CDR2 from the germline V gene are SNHLY and FYNNEI. The CDR3 region has the DNA TGTGCCAGCAGTCAAGGGACAGGCGCCCCGATGGTTCAGCCCCAGCATTTT. Residues: CASSQGTGAPMVQPQHF.

This clone is classed as medium-sized. The chain couples TRBV28 to TRBJ1-5; D gene uncertain. The germline V and J ends were trimmed by 7 bases and 4 bases, with 17 bases remaining between them. This CDR3 is 15 amino acids long. CDR1 and CDR2 (germline): MDHEN, SYDVKM. CDR3 loop: CASNPPEGTNQPQHF. The CDR3 DNA sequence: TGTGCCAGCAACCCCCCTGAGGGAACTAATCAGCCCCAGCATTTT. Together with reference TRBV28 and TRBJ1-5, the CDR3 gives the full variable domain: DVKVTQSSRYLVKRTGEKVFLECVQDMDHENMFWYRQDPGLGLRLIYFSYDVKMKEKGDIPEGYSVSREKKERFSLILESASTNQTSMYLCASNPPEGTNQPQHFGDGTRLSIL.

The chain couples TRBV19 to TRBJ1-1, with D maybe TRBD1 (6 bases). This CDR3 contains 16 residues. The germline V gene has CDR1 LNHDA and CDR2 SQIVND (reference sequence). Trimming left V 1 base short and J 4 bases short, with 16 bases between. Written as DNA, the CDR3 is TGTGCCAGTAGTATAGGGCATGGGGGGCAGAGCACTGAAGCTTTCTTT. This sequence encodes CASSIGHGGQSTEAFF.

The chain combines TRBV3-1 (or the pseudogene TRBV3-2) with TRBJ2-2; D unresolved. Trimming pared 4 bases from V and 9 bases from J, leaving 9 bases between. Per germline, CDR1 LGHDT and CDR2 YNNKEL (reference sequence). The CDR3 has 12 amino acids. CDR3 region: CASSRTPRELFF. CDR3 bases: TGTGCCAGCAGCCGCACACCCAGGGAGCTGTTTTTT.

DNA for the CDR3: TGTGCCATCAAGGAGGGGGCAGGCCAAAATCAGCCCCAGCATTTT. Translation: CAIKEGAGQNQPQHF. This rearrangement joins TRBV10-3 to TRBJ1-5, with TRBD1 matching 7 bases. Germline loops: CDR1 ENHRY, CDR2 SYGVKD. The CDR3 runs 15 residues. The V gene end was trimmed by 7 bases and the J gene end by 4 bases; junction bases not matched to a gene: 10.

The chain employs TRBV5-1 and TRBJ2-2; a possible D gene is TRBD1 (6 bases). V lost 4 bases and J lost 4, with 11 bases in between. The CDR3 is 14 residues long. The germline CDR1 and CDR2 sequences are SGHRS and YFSETQ. CDR3 coding DNA: TGCGCCAGCAGCGAGGGACAAATCACCGGGGAGCTGTTTTTT. It translates to CASSEGQITGELFF. Looking up the rest from reference TRBV5-1 and TRBJ2-2 gives the full variable domain: KAGVTQTPRYLIKTRGQQVTLSCSPISGHRSVSWYQQTPGQGLQFLFEYFSETQRNKGNFPGRFSGRQFSNSRSEMNVSTLELGDSALYLCASSEGQITGELFFGEGSRLTVL.

This chain links TRBV2 with TRBJ1-5; D possibly corresponds to TRBD1 (6 bases). Per the germline V gene, CDR1 is SNHLY and CDR2 is FYNNEI. The CDR3 is made up of 15 amino acids. V dropped 6 bases and J dropped 4 bases, with 16 bases sitting between them. The CDR3 region is CASSQEDRWNQPQHF. DNA for the CDR3: TGTGCCAGCAGCCAAGAAGACAGGTGGAATCAGCCCCAGCATTTT. Using reference TRBV2 and TRBJ1-5 for the parts outside the CDR3, the full variable domain is EPEVTQTPSHQVTQMGQEVILRCVPISNHLYFYWYRQILGQKVEFLVSFYNNEISEKSEIFDDQFSVERPDGSNFTLKIRSTKLEDSAMYFCASSQEDRWNQPQHFGDGTRLSIL.

The chain employs TRBV5-1 and TRBJ2-3, with TRBD2 identical over 13 bases. Germline CDR1 SGHRS, CDR2 YFSETQ. The V segment lost 4 bases and the J segment 6 bases; nucleotides outside the gene matches: 5. This CDR3 spans 15 amino acids. DNA of the CDR3: TGCGCCAGCAGCCCAAGGACTAGCGGGGGTGATACGCAGTATTTT. It yields the protein CASSPRTSGGDTQYF.

The rearrangement uses TRBV6-6 and TRBJ2-1; TRBD2 agrees at 13 bases. The CDR3 covers 14 residues. Germline loops: CDR1 MNHNY, CDR2 SVGAGI (reference sequence). Trimming took 6 bases from V and 6 from J; bases not matched to a gene: 2. Here the CDR3 reads CASRGLAGTNEQFF. In DNA form, the CDR3 reads TGTGCCAGCAGGGGACTAGCGGGGACCAATGAGCAGTTCTTC.

The chain uses TRBV23-1 and TRBJ1-1; D is uncertain. TRBV23-1 is sorted into the ORF group, with uncertain function. V shed 2 bases and J shed 0 bases, with 7 bases lying between them. This CDR3 is built from 14 residues. The CDR3 spells CASSQLLMNTEAFF. The CDR3 DNA follows: TGCGCCAGCAGTCAACTTCTCATGAACACTGAAGCTTTCTTT.

This sequence joins TRBV6-1 and TRBJ1-1, with TRBD1 as a possible D gene (6 bases). CDR1 is MNHNS and CDR2 is SASEGT in the germline V gene. Trimming took off 2 bases at V and 2 bases at J, with 12 bases between the two ends. The CDR3 has 15 amino acids. The CDR3 spells CASSERRDINTEAFF. The CDR3 bases are TGTGCCAGCAGTGAACGCCGGGACATAAACACTGAAGCTTTCTTT.

The chain joins TRBV4-2 to TRBJ2-3, with 7 bases lining up with TRBD2. Germline assignment: CDR1 LGHNA and CDR2 YNFKEQ. The CDR3 sequence is 14 residues long. J was trimmed by 2 bases and V by 4 bases; bases with no gene match: 3. This chain's CDR3 is CASSPGGNTDTQYF. In DNA, the CDR3 is TGTGCCAGCAGCCCGGGGGGTAACACAGATACGCAGTATTTT.

V and J are TRBV21-1 and TRBJ1-1. TRBV21-1 is an annotated pseudogene. CDR3 length: 12 residues. The CDR3 DNA reads as TGTGCCAGCAGCAAGCGACTCGTTAAAGCTTTCTTT. Protein: CASSKRLVKAFF.